This TCR beta chain was profiled in a study of naive and memory T cell subsets. Two oligonucleotides, mixed equimolar, formed the beta constant-region primer covering TRBC1 and TRBC2. Ligated cDNA was amplified by four rounds of PCR with nested alpha and beta constant-region primers and SP2. TCRdb reprocessed the UMI-ligation and nested PCR reads via MiXCR and lists one record per CDR3 protein. Among 100,000 to 150,000 distinct CDR3 sequences listed, roughly 36% were seen once. Separate alpha and beta amplification began at the second PCR step. Sequenced: central memory CD4+ T cells from blood. This TCR was sampled from a human donor in good health.

DNA for the CDR3: TGTGCCAGCAGTTTCAGGGTGAGCACTGAAGCTTTCTTT. Translation: CASSFRVSTEAFF. The V and J genes are TRBV27 and TRBJ1-1; a possible D gene is TRBD1 (5 bases). The CDR3 runs 13 residues. V was clipped by 3 bases and J by 4 bases, with 9 bases between them. CDR1 is MNHEY, CDR2 SMNVEV, per germline (reference sequence).